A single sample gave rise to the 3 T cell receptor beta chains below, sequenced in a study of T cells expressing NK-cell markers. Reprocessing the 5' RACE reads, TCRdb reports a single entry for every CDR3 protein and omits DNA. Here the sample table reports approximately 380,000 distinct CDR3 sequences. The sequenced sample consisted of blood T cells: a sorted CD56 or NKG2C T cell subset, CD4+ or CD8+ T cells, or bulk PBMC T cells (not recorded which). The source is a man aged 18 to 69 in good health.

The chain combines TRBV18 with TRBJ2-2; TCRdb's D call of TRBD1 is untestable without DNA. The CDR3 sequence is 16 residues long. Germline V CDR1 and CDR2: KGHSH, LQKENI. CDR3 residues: CASSYGQGYGTGELFF.

The CDR3 reads CATSDPGTTTGELFF. The chain combines TRBV24-1 with TRBJ2-2; TCRdb proposes TRBD2, but this gene call is untestable without DNA. This CDR3 spans 15 amino acids. CDR1 KGHDR and CDR2 SFDVKD come from the germline V gene.

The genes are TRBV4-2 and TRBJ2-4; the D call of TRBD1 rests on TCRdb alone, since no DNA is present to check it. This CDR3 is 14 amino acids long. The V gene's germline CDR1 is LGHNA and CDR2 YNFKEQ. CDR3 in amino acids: CASSHTSGQNIQYF.